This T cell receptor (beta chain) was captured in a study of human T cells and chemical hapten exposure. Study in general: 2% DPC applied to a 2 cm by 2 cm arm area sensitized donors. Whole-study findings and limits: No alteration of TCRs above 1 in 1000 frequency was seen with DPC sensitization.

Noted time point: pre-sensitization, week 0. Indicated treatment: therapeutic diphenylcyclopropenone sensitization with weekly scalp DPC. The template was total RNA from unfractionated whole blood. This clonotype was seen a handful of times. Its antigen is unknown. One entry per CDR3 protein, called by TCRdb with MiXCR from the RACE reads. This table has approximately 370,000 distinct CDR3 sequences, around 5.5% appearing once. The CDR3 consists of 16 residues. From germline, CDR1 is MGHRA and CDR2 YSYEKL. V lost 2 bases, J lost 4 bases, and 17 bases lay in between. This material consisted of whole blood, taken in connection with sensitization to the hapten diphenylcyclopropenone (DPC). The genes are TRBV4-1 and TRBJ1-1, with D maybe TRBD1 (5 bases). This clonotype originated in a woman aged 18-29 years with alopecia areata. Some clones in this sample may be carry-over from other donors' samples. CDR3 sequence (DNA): TGCGCCAGCAGCCAAATTGTTCAGGGTAGGGGCACTGAAGCTTTCTTT. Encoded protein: CASSQIVQGRGTEAFF.